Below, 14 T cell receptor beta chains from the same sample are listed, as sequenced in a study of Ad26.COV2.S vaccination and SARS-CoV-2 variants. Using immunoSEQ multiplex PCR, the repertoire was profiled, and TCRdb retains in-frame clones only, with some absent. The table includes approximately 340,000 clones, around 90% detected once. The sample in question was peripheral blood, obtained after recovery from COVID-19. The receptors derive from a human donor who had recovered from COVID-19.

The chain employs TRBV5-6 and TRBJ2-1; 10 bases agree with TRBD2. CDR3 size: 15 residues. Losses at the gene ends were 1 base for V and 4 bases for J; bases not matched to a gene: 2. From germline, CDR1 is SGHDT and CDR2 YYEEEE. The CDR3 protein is CASSLLAGGYNEQFF. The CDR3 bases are TGTGCCAGCAGCTTGTTAGCGGGGGGTTACAATGAGCAGTTCTTC.

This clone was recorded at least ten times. The CDR3 coding sequence is TGTGCCAGCAGTAGGACAGGGAGCAGGCAGGCTGAAGCTTTCTTT. Translating it yields CASSRTGSRQAEAFF. This sequence joins TRBV5-4 and TRBJ1-1, with 8 bases that match TRBD1. The CDR3 spans 15 residues. The V and J ends lost 5 bases and 6 bases, in that order; junction bases with no gene match: 12. The germline gives CDR1 SGHNT, CDR2 YYREEE (reference sequence).

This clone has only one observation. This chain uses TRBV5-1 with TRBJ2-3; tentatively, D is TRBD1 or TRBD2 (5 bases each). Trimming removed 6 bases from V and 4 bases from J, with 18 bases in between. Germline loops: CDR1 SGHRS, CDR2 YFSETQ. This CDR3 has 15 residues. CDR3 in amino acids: CASISGQGGPDTQYF. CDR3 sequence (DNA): TGCGCCAGCATTTCGGGGCAGGGCGGGCCAGATACGCAGTATTTT.

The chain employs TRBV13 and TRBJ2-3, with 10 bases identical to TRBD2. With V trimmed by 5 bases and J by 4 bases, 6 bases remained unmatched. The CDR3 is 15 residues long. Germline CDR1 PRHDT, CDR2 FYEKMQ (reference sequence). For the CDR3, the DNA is TGTGCCAGCAGCGAAAGCGGGGGGGCCGCAGATACGCAGTATTTT. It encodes CASSESGGAADTQYF.

CDR3 sequence: CASSPGGFGYTF. CDR3 nucleotides: TGTGCCAGCAGCCCAGGGGGCTTTGGCTACACCTTC. The V call is TRBV27, the J call TRBJ1-2; 8 nucleotides match TRBD1. The CDR3 extends over 12 amino acids. Germline values: CDR1 MNHEY, CDR2 SMNVEV (reference sequence). The trim removed 6 bases at V and 7 bases at J, leaving 4 bases unmatched.

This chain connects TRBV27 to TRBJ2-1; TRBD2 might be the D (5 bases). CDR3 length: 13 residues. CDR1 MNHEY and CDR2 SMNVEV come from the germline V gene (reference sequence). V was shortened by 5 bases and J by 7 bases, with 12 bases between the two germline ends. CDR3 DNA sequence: TGTGCCAGCAGTGGATCTAGAGGGAATGAGCAGTTCTTC. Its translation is CASSGSRGNEQFF.

The CDR3 reads CASNQRGEIAKNIQYF. The CDR3 nucleotides are TGTGCCAGCAACCAAAGGGGGGAGATAGCCAAAAACATTCAGTACTTC. This chain uses TRBV11-2 with TRBJ2-4; either TRBD1 or TRBD2 may fit D (6 bases each). The CDR3 contains 16 residues. V lost 7 bases, J lost 0 bases, and 16 bases lay in between. Germline V lookup: CDR1 SGHAT, CDR2 FQNNGV.

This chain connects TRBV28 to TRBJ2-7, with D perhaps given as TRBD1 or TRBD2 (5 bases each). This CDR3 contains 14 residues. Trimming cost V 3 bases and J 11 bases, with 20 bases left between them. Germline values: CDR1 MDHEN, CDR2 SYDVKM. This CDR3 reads CASSFRTDRRLEYF. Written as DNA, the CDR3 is TGTGCCAGCAGTTTCAGGACTGACAGAAGACTGGAGTACTTC.

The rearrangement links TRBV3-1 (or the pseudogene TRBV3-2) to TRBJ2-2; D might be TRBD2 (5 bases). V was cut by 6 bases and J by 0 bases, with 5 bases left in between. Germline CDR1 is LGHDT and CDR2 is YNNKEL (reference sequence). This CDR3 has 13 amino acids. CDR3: CASRLANTGELFF. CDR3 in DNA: TGTGCCAGCAGACTAGCGAACACCGGGGAGCTGTTTTTT.

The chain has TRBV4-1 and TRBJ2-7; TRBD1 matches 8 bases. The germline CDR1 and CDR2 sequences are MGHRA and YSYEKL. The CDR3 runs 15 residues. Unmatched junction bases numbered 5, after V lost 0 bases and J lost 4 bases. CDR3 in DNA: TGCGCCAGCAGCCAAGAACCGCAGGGGGCTTACGAGCAGTACTTC. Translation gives CASSQEPQGAYEQYF.

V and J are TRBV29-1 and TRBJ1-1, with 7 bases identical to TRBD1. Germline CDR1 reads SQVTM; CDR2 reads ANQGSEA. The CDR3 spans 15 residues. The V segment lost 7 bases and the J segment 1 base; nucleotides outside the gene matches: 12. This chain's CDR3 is CSELRRQGENTEAFF. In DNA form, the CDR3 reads TGCAGCGAGTTGAGAAGACAGGGCGAGAACACTGAAGCTTTCTTT.

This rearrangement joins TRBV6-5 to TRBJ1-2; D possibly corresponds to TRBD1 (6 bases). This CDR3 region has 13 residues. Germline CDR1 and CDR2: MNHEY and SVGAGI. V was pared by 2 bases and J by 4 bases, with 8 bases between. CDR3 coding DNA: TGTGCCAGCAGTTACGACAGGATCTATGGCTACACCTTC. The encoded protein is CASSYDRIYGYTF.

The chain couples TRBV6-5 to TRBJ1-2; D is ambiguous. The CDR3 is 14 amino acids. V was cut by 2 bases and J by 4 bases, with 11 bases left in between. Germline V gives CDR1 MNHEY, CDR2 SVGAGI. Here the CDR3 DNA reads TGTGCCAGCAGTTACAGAGAAAGGCCCTATGGCTACACCTTC. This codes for CASSYRERPYGYTF.

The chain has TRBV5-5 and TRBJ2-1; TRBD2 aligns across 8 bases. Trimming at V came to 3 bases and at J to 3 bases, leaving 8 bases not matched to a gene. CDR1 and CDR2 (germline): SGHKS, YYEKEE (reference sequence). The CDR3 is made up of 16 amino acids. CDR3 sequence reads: CASSSLRGASYNEQFF. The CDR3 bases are TGTGCCAGCAGCTCGCTGCGGGGGGCGAGCTACAATGAGCAGTTCTTC.